The next 25 T cell receptor beta chains were all read from a single sample in a study of tumor and adjacent non-tumor tissue in lung cancer. This sample's RNA came from whole unsorted tissue. Three rounds of nested PCR, following a modified ARM-PCR protocol, produced the TCRbeta library. TCRdb ran MiXCR on the multiplex PCR reads and lists one entry per CDR3 protein. Here the sample spans 120,000 or so distinct CDR3 sequences, 66% being singletons. The sequencing input was lung tumor tissue. All receptors derive from a man aged 25-45 years with non-small cell lung cancer.

To note about this clonotype: A clone one base away is much larger, so this may be a read error. The CDR3 end shows no conserved phenylalanine or tryptophan, and so a read error is likely. This chain connects TRBV20-1 to TRBJ1-1; a weak D match, TRBD1 (5 bases). This CDR3 comprises 13 residues. V dropped 5 bases and J dropped 2 bases, with 12 bases sitting between them. Germline-derived CDR1 and CDR2 are DFQATT and SNEGSKA (reference sequence). The CDR3 protein is CSAPWGGNTEAFL. CDR3 coding DNA: TGCAGTGCTCCCTGGGGGGGTAACACTGAAGCTTTCTTG.

Notes on this clonotype: A read error may produce the germline difference seen at one junction end. The genes are TRBV4-1 and TRBJ2-1; D ambiguous. From germline, CDR1 is MGHRA and CDR2 YSYEKL. This CDR3 region has 16 residues. This CDR3 is CANSQGPTVGYNEQFF. Written as DNA, the CDR3 is TGCGCCAACAGCCAAGGCCCAACAGTGGGGTACAATGAGCAATTCTTC.

This clonotype was detected only a few times. The chain couples TRBV28 to TRBJ1-1; D uncertain. The CDR3 sequence is 14 residues long. Looked up from germline, CDR1 is MDHEN and CDR2 is SYDVKM. V lost 2 bases and J lost 0, with 7 bases in between. The CDR3 spells CASSLNRMNTEAFF. In DNA form, the CDR3 reads TGTGCCAGCAGTTTAAACAGAATGAACACTGAAGCTTTCTTT.

With regard to this clonotype: A much larger clonotype is one base distant, so this may be a read error. The gene calls are TRBV20-1 and TRBJ1-1; no definite D call. Germline V CDR1 and CDR2: DFQATT, SNEGSKA (reference sequence). The CDR3 has 11 amino acids. The CDR3 protein is CSALGNTETFF. DNA for the CDR3: TGCAGTGCTTTGGGAAACACTGAAACTTTCTTT.

A word on this clonotype: Given a much more abundant clone one base away, this may be a read error. The chain combines TRBV6-6 with TRBJ2-3; TRBD1 matches at 7 bases. J gave up 7 bases and V 6 bases, and 4 bases lay outside the gene matches. Per the germline V gene, CDR1 is MNHNY and CDR2 is SVGAGI (reference sequence). The CDR3 spans 12 residues. The CDR3 bases are TGTGCCAGCAGACAGGGGACAAATACGCAGTATTTT. Translated, it gives CASRQGTNTQYF.

The gene calls are TRBV4-1 and TRBJ1-6; D is uncertain. V lost 3 bases, J lost 9 bases, and 12 bases lay in between. The germline V gene has CDR1 MGHRA and CDR2 YSYEKL. This CDR3 contains 14 residues. The CDR3: CASSQVPSTSPLHF. In nucleotides, the CDR3 is TGCGCCAGCAGCCAGGTTCCATCGACTTCACCCCTCCACTTT.

To note about this clonotype: As the CDR3 is not closed by the conserved phenylalanine or tryptophan, this likely results from a read error. CDR3 in DNA: TGCGCCAGCAGCTTGTGCTCTGGGGCCAACGTCCTGACTTCC. It encodes CASSLCSGANVLTS. The V gene is TRBV5-1, the J gene TRBJ2-6; unclear D gene. V dropped 1 base and J dropped 0 bases, with 2 bases sitting between them. The CDR3 is 14 amino acids. Germline CDR1 and CDR2: SGHRS and YFSETQ.

This clonotype was counted a few times. An end of the junction differs from the germline gene, which may be a read error. The V call is TRBV4-2, the J call TRBJ2-2; maybe TRBD2 (5 bases). The germline CDR1 and CDR2 sequences are LGHNA and YNFKEQ. There are 15 residues in the CDR3. CDR3 in DNA: TGTGTCAGCAGCCAAGAGGGCCTTAGTAGCGGGGAGCTGTTTTTT. This gives the protein CVSSQEGLSSGELFF.

The chain uses TRBV12-3 or TRBV12-4 and TRBJ2-7; D is uncertain. Trimming shortened V by 8 bases and J by 4 bases, and 9 bases separated the two germline ends. CDR3 length equals 11 residues. CDR3 region: CASARWYEQYF. The CDR3 coding sequence is TGTGCCAGCGCTAGATGGTACGAGCAGTACTTC.

This clonotype was picked up many times. The genes are TRBV29-1 and TRBJ2-7, with D perhaps matching TRBD1 (5 bases). The V gene lost 1 base and the J gene lost 4 bases, with 8 bases spanning the gap. Germline CDR1 SQVTM, CDR2 ANQGSEA. CDR3 length equals 12 residues. CDR3: CSVEGQGYEQYF. CDR3 bases: TGCAGCGTTGAAGGGCAGGGTTACGAGCAGTACTTC.

This clonotype was counted only a few times. A single base separates this from a much larger clone, so it may be a read error. The chain has TRBV11-3 and TRBJ2-2; the match to TRBD2 covers 9 bases. Germline CDR1 and CDR2: SGHNT and YENEEA. The CDR3 length is 15 residues. The CDR3 here is CVSTSAGGETGELFF. The CDR3 DNA follows: TGTGTCAGCACTTCGGCGGGGGGGGAAACCGGGGAGCTGTTTTTT.

This clonotype was counted many times. The V call is TRBV6-5, the J call TRBJ1-6; 9 bases fit TRBD1. CDR1 MNHEY and CDR2 SVGAGI come from the germline V gene. The CDR3 totals 16 residues. Germline trimming cut 2 bases from V and 8 bases from J; bases unmatched to any gene: 7. The CDR3 DNA reads as TGTGCCAGCAGTTACCTTGGACAGGGGATTTATTCACCCCTCCACTTT. It codes for CASSYLGQGIYSPLHF.

This chain joins TRBV11-1 and TRBJ1-2; maybe TRBD1 (5 bases). The CDR3 contains 14 residues. Germline CDR1 is SGHAT and CDR2 is FQDESV (reference sequence). Trimming shortened V by 5 bases and J by 1 base, and 11 bases separated the two germline ends. The CDR3 loop is CASSPQTDNYGYTF. The CDR3 coding sequence is TGTGCCAGCAGCCCCCAGACAGATAACTATGGCTACACCTTC.

This clonotype has just one count. As DNA, the CDR3 is TGTGCCAGCGCGTCACAGGTCCTCTCTGGAAACACCATATATTTT. Translation: CASASQVLSGNTIYF. The V call is TRBV21-1, the J call TRBJ1-3; the listed D gene, TRBD1, was not tested against the DNA. TRBV21-1 is labeled a pseudogene. This CDR3 spans 15 amino acids.

As concerns this clonotype: Sequence at one end of the junction differs from germline and may be a read error. The chain has TRBV20-1 and TRBJ1-2; tentatively, D is TRBD1 (5 bases). The CDR3 totals 16 residues. Per germline, CDR1 DFQATT and CDR2 SNEGSKA (reference sequence). The CDR3: CSAGDSGSGANYGYTF. Here the CDR3 DNA reads TGCAGTGCTGGAGATTCAGGGAGTGGAGCTAACTATGGCTACACCTTC.

This clonotype came up a few times. A read error is possible here, since a much larger clone lies one base away. The chain has TRBV10-1 and TRBJ2-7; D tentatively fits TRBD1 or TRBD2 (7 bases each). Germline V gives CDR1 WNHNN, CDR2 SYGVQD (reference sequence). The CDR3 is made up of 14 amino acids. The V gene lost 3 bases and the J gene lost 4 bases, with 13 bases spanning the gap. As DNA, the CDR3 is TGCGCCAGCAGTGACAGGGGGACTATGTACGAGCAGTACTTC. This sequence encodes CASSDRGTMYEQYF.

This clonotype was counted a single time. The conserved final phenylalanine or tryptophan is absent from the CDR3, which likely points to a read error. The chain recombines TRBV20-1 with TRBJ1-1; no firm D call. Germline-derived CDR1 and CDR2 are DFQATT and SNEGSKA (reference sequence). CDR3 length equals 12 residues. The V and J ends lost 5 bases and 8 bases respectively, with 15 bases between them. The CDR3 here is CSAHSGGTEAFI. For the CDR3, the DNA is TGCAGTGCTCACTCGGGTGGAACAGAAGCTTTCATT.

Only a few counts were recorded for this clonotype. The V call is TRBV20-1, the J call TRBJ2-5; the match to TRBD2 covers 9 bases. CDR1 DFQATT and CDR2 SNEGSKA come from the germline V gene (reference sequence). Unmatched junction bases numbered 9, after V lost 0 bases and J lost 1 base. The CDR3 has 17 residues. CDR3 protein: CSARDLGSSGGQETQYF. DNA of the CDR3: TGCAGTGCTAGAGATCTCGGGAGTAGCGGGGGCCAAGAGACCCAGTACTTC.

Worth noting for this clonotype: This could be a read error, since a much larger clone is one nucleotide away. The CDR3 region is CASSQDAGGVWSPLHF. As DNA, the CDR3 is TGCGCCAGCAGCCAAGACGCGGGGGGAGTATGGTCACCCCTCCACTTT. V usage is TRBV4-1 and J usage is TRBJ1-6, with D perhaps matching TRBD1 (5 bases). This CDR3 has 16 amino acids. V was cut by 0 bases and J by 10 bases, with 16 bases left in between. In germline, CDR1 is MGHRA, CDR2 YSYEKL.

On this clonotype: A much larger clone is a single base away; this may be a read error. The V call is TRBV20-1, the J call TRBJ2-7; maybe TRBD2 (6 bases). The germline CDR1 and CDR2 sequences are DFQATT and SNEGSKA (reference sequence). The CDR3 is 13 amino acids. Written as DNA, the CDR3 is TGCAGTGCTAGACCCGGGACTCGGTACGAGCAGCACTTC. Translation gives CSARPGTRYEQHF.

To note about this clonotype: The CDR3 does not end in the conserved phenylalanine or tryptophan, so this is likely a read error. The genes are TRBV6-2 or TRBV6-3 and TRBJ1-1; D remains ambiguous. CDR1 is MNHEY, CDR2 SVGEGT, per germline. The CDR3 spans 11 residues. The CDR3 spells CACSPGLEAFY. CDR3 sequence (DNA): TGTGCCTGCAGCCCTGGGCTGGAAGCTTTCTAT.

The V gene is TRBV6-6, the J gene TRBJ2-1; TRBD2 matches at 9 bases. Unmatched junction bases numbered 11, after V lost 8 bases and J lost 0 bases. CDR3 length: 17 amino acids. Per germline, CDR1 MNHNY and CDR2 SVGAGI (reference sequence). CDR3 loop: CASLVDVSGSSYNEQFF. CDR3 nucleotides: TGTGCCAGCCTAGTCGACGTTAGCGGGAGCTCCTACAATGAGCAGTTCTTC.

The chain joins TRBV11-1 to TRBJ2-2; tentative D call: TRBD1 (7 bases). This CDR3 contains 17 residues. Trimming stripped 3 bases from V and 9 bases from J, with 23 bases between. Germline V lookup: CDR1 SGHAT, CDR2 FQDESV (reference sequence). CDR3 residues: CASSLEGTEGKTRELFF. For the CDR3, the DNA is TGTGCCAGCAGCTTGGAGGGGACAGAGGGAAAGACCAGGGAGCTGTTTTTT.

This clonotype was detected ten times or more. The chain is built from TRBV11-2 and TRBJ2-3; D is undetermined. This CDR3 is 13 amino acids long. The V end was cut by 1 base, the J end by 2 bases, with 4 bases between. The V gene's germline CDR1 is SGHAT and CDR2 FQNNGV. The CDR3 nucleotides read TGTGCCAGCAGCTTAGTAGTCACAGATACGCAGTATTTT. This codes for CASSLVVTDTQYF.

The chain joins TRBV6-2 or TRBV6-3 to TRBJ2-1; D possibly corresponds to TRBD2 (6 bases). The CDR3 length is 15 residues. V was cut by 6 bases and J by 5 bases, with 17 bases left in between. The germline V gene has CDR1 MNHEY and CDR2 SVGEGT. Written as DNA, the CDR3 is TGTGCCAGCAGCCTTCTTTTGGGGGGTGACAATGAGCAGTTCTTC. Encoded protein: CASSLLLGGDNEQFF.